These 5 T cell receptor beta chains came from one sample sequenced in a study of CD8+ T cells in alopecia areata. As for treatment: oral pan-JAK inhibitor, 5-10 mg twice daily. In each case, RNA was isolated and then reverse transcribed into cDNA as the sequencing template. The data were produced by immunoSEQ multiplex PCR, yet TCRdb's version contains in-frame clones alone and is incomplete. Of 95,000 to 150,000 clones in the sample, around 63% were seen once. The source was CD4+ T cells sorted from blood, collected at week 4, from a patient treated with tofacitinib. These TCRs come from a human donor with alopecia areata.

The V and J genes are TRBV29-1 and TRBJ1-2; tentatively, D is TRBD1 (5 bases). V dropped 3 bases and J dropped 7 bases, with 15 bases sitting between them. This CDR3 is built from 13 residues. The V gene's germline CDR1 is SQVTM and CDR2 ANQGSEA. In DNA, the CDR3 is TGCAGCGTTGAGAAGGGCGGCAGGGCTGGCTACACCTTC. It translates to CSVEKGGRAGYTF.

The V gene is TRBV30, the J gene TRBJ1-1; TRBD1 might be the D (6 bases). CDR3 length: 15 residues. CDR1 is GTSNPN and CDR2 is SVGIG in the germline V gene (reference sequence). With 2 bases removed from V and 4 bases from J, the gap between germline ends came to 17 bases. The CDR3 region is CAWSTGGGRGTEAFF. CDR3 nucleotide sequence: TGTGCCTGGAGTACCGGAGGGGGGCGGGGCACTGAAGCTTTCTTT.

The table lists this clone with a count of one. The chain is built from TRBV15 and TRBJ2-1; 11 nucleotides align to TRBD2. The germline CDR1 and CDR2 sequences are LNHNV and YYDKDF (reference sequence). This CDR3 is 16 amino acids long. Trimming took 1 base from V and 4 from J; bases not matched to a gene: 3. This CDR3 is CATSRVGLAVYNEQFF. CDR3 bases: TGTGCCACCAGCAGAGTGGGACTAGCGGTTTACAATGAGCAGTTCTTC.

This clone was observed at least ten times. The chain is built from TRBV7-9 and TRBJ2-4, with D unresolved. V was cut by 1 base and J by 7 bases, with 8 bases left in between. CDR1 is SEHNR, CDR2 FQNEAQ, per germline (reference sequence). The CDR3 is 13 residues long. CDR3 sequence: CASSLGGYNIQYF. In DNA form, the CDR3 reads TGTGCCAGCAGCTTAGGGGGTTATAACATTCAGTACTTC.

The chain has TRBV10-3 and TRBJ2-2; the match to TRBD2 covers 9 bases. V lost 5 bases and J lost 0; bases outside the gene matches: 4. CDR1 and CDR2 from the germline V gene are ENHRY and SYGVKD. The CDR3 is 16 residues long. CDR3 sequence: CAISRAGGSNTGELFF. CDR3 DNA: TGTGCCATCAGTCGGGCGGGAGGGTCGAACACCGGGGAGCTGTTTTTT.